The next 32 T cell receptor beta chains were all read from a single sample in a study of neurological immune-mediated disorders. TCRdb itself ran the 5' RACE reads through MiXCR, one entry per CDR3 protein. Here the sample spans some 22,000 distinct CDR3 sequences, 15% to 20% being singletons. Sequenced sample: CD8+ T cells from blood. The receptor set was obtained from a woman aged 18-29 years with multiple sclerosis.

Ten or more counts support this clonotype. The CDR3 loop reads CASSEDAGTDYNSPLHF. As DNA, the CDR3 is TGTGCCAGCAGTGAAGACGCCGGGACAGACTATAATTCACCCCTCCACTTT. The chain links TRBV6-5 to TRBJ1-6, with TRBD1 matching over 7 bases. This CDR3 has 17 residues. With 5 bases clipped from V and 3 bases from J, the junction kept 10 bases outside the gene matches. CDR1 and CDR2 from the germline V gene are MNHEY and SVGAGI.

In this sample, this clonotype turned up many times. The chain has TRBV20-1 and TRBJ2-6; D ambiguous. Trimming pared 3 bases from V and 3 bases from J, leaving 9 bases between. Germline CDR1 reads DFQATT; CDR2 reads SNEGSKA (reference sequence). The CDR3 loop spans 14 amino acids. CDR3: CSASDGDGANVLTF. The CDR3 coding sequence is TGCAGTGCTAGCGATGGAGATGGGGCCAACGTCCTGACTTTC.

The rearrangement joins TRBV7-8 to TRBJ2-1, with 9 bases lining up with TRBD2. The J segment lost 7 bases and the V segment lost 4 bases, leaving 11 bases of the junction unmatched. The germline V gene encodes CDR1 SGHVS and CDR2 FQNEAQ. There are 16 residues in the CDR3. The CDR3 spells CASSSILGAGGNEQFF. The CDR3 DNA reads TGTGCCAGCAGCTCAATCCTCGGAGCGGGAGGAAATGAGCAGTTCTTC.

This clonotype has more than one count but fewer than ten. The chain carries TRBV28 and TRBJ1-2; D possibly corresponds to TRBD1 (6 bases). Germline CDR1 is MDHEN and CDR2 is SYDVKM. The CDR3 runs to 15 residues. V was trimmed by 6 bases and J by 3 bases, leaving 17 bases between them. The CDR3 region is CASSYYREGDYGYTF. The DNA for the CDR3 is TGTGCCAGCAGCTACTACAGGGAGGGGGACTATGGCTACACCTTC.

This clonotype was seen ten or more times. The V gene is TRBV7-2, the J gene TRBJ2-1, with TRBD2 matching over 7 bases. The V gene's germline CDR1 is SGHTA and CDR2 FQGNSA. With V trimmed by 2 bases and J by 7 bases, 8 bases remained unmatched. The CDR3 extends over 15 amino acids. The CDR3 DNA sequence: TGTGCCAGCAGCTTATGGCCCATAGCGGGTAATGAGCAGTTCTTC. Encoded protein: CASSLWPIAGNEQFF.

This clonotype was counted many times. The chain employs TRBV29-1 and TRBJ1-2; TRBD1 aligns across 9 bases. Looked up from germline, CDR1 is SQVTM and CDR2 is ANQGSEA. The CDR3 is 16 amino acids. Trimming at V came to 4 bases and at J to 4 bases, leaving 13 bases not matched to a gene. The CDR3 nucleotides read TGCAGCGTTGGTCGACCGGGACAGGGAATCGGCTATGGCTACACCTTC. Amino acid sequence: CSVGRPGQGIGYGYTF. The variable domain in full, with the rest retrieved from reference TRBV29-1 and TRBJ1-2, is SAVISQKPSRDICQRGTSLTIQCQVDSQVTMMFWYRQQPGQSLTLIATANQGSEATYESGFVIDKFPISRPNLTFSTLTVSNMSPEDSSIYLCSVGRPGQGIGYGYTFGSGTRLTVV.

By frequency in the sample, this clonotype is medium-sized (0.01 to 0.1%). The V and J genes are TRBV14 and TRBJ2-7, with no clear D. V was trimmed by 1 base and J by 3 bases, leaving 4 bases between them. The CDR3 covers 12 residues. The germline CDR1 and CDR2 sequences are SGHDN and FVKESK. For the CDR3, the DNA is TGTGCCAGCAGCCAAGCCCTCTACGAGCAGTACTTC. As protein: CASSQALYEQYF. Full variable domain (outside the CDR3, taken from reference TRBV14 and TRBJ2-7): EAGVTQFPSHSVIEKGQTVTLRCDPISGHDNLYWYRRVMGKEIKFLLHFVKESKQDESGMPNNRFLAERTGGTYSTLKVQPAELEDSGVYFCASSQALYEQYFGPGTRLTVT.

This clonotype showed up many times. The genes are TRBV25-1 and TRBJ2-1; D is possibly TRBD1 or TRBD2 (5 bases each). Germline CDR1 is MGHDK and CDR2 is SYGVNS. The CDR3 runs 15 residues. V gave up 2 bases and J gave up 7 bases, with 15 bases separating them. CDR3 DNA sequence: TGTGCCAGCAGTGAAGGGACCTTCCCGCGGAATGAGCAGTTCTTC. Translation gives CASSEGTFPRNEQFF.

This clonotype was seen many times. The chain carries TRBV7-2 and TRBJ1-2; D unclear. This CDR3 has 12 amino acids. The germline V and J ends were trimmed by 4 bases and 4 bases, with 7 bases remaining between them. CDR1 is SGHTA, CDR2 FQGNSA, per germline. The CDR3 region is CASSSPSYGYTF. The CDR3 region has the DNA TGTGCCAGCAGCTCCCCGTCCTATGGCTACACCTTC.

The V call is TRBV6-5, the J call TRBJ1-2, with 11 bases aligning to TRBD1. V lost 3 bases, J lost 5 bases, and 5 bases stayed unmatched. The CDR3 length is 15 residues. Germline V gives CDR1 MNHEY, CDR2 SVGAGI. This CDR3 is CASSYGQGAVYGYTF. DNA for the CDR3: TGTGCCAGCAGTTATGGACAGGGGGCTGTGTATGGCTACACCTTC.

This clonotype rates as medium-sized. The rearrangement joins TRBV10-3 to TRBJ2-7; D might be TRBD2 (5 bases). V was clipped by 6 bases and J by 3 bases, with 9 bases between them. Germline assignment: CDR1 ENHRY and CDR2 SYGVKD. The CDR3 has 12 residues. The CDR3 coding sequence is TGTGCCATCAGGAGGGATGACTACGAGCAGTACTTC. Residues: CAIRRDDYEQYF.

This clonotype has ten or more counts. This chain joins TRBV29-1 and TRBJ2-1; 8 bases line up with TRBD2. Germline V lookup: CDR1 SQVTM, CDR2 ANQGSEA. The J segment lost 6 bases and the V segment lost 2 bases, leaving 21 bases of the junction unmatched. The CDR3 loop spans 19 amino acids. CDR3 in amino acids: CSVESGNPPGREFVNEQFF. In DNA form, the CDR3 reads TGCAGCGTTGAATCCGGGAATCCGCCCGGGAGGGAATTCGTCAATGAGCAGTTCTTC.

This clonotype was counted at least ten times. For the CDR3, the DNA is TGTGCCAGCAGTTTAATCGGGGACAGGGGGCTTTCACCCCTCCACTTT. It encodes CASSLIGDRGLSPLHF. V gene TRBV27 combines with J gene TRBJ1-6; 12 nucleotides agree with TRBD1. With V trimmed by 2 bases and J by 9 bases, 5 bases remained unmatched. Germline CDR1 MNHEY, CDR2 SMNVEV (reference sequence). The CDR3 extends over 16 amino acids.

This clonotype was counted many times. The J gene is TRBJ1-2, the V gene TRBV29-1; a weak D match, TRBD1 (5 bases). Germline CDR1 and CDR2: SQVTM and ANQGSEA. The V end lost 4 bases, the J end lost 2 bases, and 8 bases lay between the germline ends. The CDR3 covers 12 residues. The CDR3 sequence: CSVGQTNYGYTF. The CDR3 DNA follows: TGCAGCGTTGGACAGACCAACTATGGCTACACCTTC.

This clonotype was counted at least ten times. The CDR3 nucleotides are TGTGCCAGCAGCCCCGGGGGAGGGGAGACTACATGGGATGGCTACACCTTC. The encoded protein is CASSPGGGETTWDGYTF. The chain is built from TRBV7-9 and TRBJ1-2; D may be TRBD1 (5 bases). CDR1 and CDR2 from the germline V gene are SEHNR and FQNEAQ (reference sequence). V lost 5 bases and J lost 6, with 25 bases in between. This CDR3 region has 17 residues.

This clonotype was found many times. The rearrangement links TRBV3-1 to TRBJ2-5; the D call may be TRBD1 or TRBD2 (6 bases each). The CDR3 length is 16 residues. V was cut by 0 bases and J by 2 bases, with 13 bases left in between. Looked up from germline, CDR1 is LGHDT and CDR2 is YNNKEL (reference sequence). The chain's CDR3 is CASSQDGGGSQETQYF. The CDR3 DNA is TGTGCCAGCAGCCAAGACGGAGGGGGGAGTCAAGAGACCCAGTACTTC.

This clonotype rates as medium-sized. V is TRBV29-1 and J is TRBJ2-5; 7 nucleotides align to TRBD1. Germline V gives CDR1 SQVTM, CDR2 ANQGSEA. Germline trimming cut 1 base from V and 2 bases from J; bases unmatched to any gene: 7. The CDR3 loop spans 15 amino acids. The CDR3 here is CSVEAGRGKQETQYF. The CDR3 coding sequence is TGCAGCGTTGAAGCTGGCAGGGGGAAGCAAGAGACCCAGTACTTC.

This clonotype was seen repeatedly, ten times or more. V and J are TRBV12-3 or TRBV12-4 and TRBJ2-1; no clear D. The CDR3 has 12 residues. The ends were cut back, 3 bases at V and 6 bases at J, with 6 bases in the middle. The CDR3 DNA is TGTGCCAGCAGTTTCTCCCCCAATGAGCAGTTCTTC. Translation gives CASSFSPNEQFF.

The sample holds many counts of this clonotype. The J gene is TRBJ1-1, the V gene TRBV6-2 or TRBV6-3; TRBD1 matches 7 bases. CDR3 size: 16 residues. V lost 0 bases, J lost 2 bases, and 6 bases stayed unmatched. Germline lookup yields CDR1 MNHEY and CDR2 SVGEGT. In DNA form, the CDR3 reads TGTGCCAGCAGTTACTCTCCAGGGGGTCGAAACACTGAAGCTTTCTTT. This codes for CASSYSPGGRNTEAFF.

In this sample, this clonotype turned up a few times. V gene TRBV20-1 combines with J gene TRBJ2-1, with 11 bases that match TRBD2. J was trimmed by 3 bases and V by 6 bases; bases with no gene match: 1. The CDR3 contains 13 residues. Germline loops: CDR1 DFQATT, CDR2 SNEGSKA (reference sequence). The CDR3 sequence is CSAGLADYNEQFF. The CDR3 region has the DNA TGCAGTGCGGGACTAGCGGACTACAATGAGCAGTTCTTC.

This clonotype occurred many times. The chain combines TRBV20-1 with TRBJ2-3; 7 bases map to TRBD2. The CDR3 consists of 8 residues. Germline CDR1 DFQATT, CDR2 SNEGSKA (reference sequence). The V and J ends lost 8 bases and 11 bases, in that order; junction bases with no gene match: 1. CDR3 sequence reads: CSPGGQYF. The DNA of the CDR3 is TGCAGTCCGGGGGGGCAGTATTTT.

This clonotype was observed at least ten times. This sequence joins TRBV5-1 and TRBJ2-3; D gene uncertain. The CDR3 is made up of 12 amino acids. The ends were cut back, 6 bases at V and 0 bases at J, with 5 bases in the middle. Germline CDR1 is SGHRS and CDR2 is YFSETQ. CDR3 in amino acids: CASTASTDTQYF. CDR3 nucleotides: TGCGCCAGCACGGCCAGCACAGATACGCAGTATTTT.

The table lists this clonotype with a few counts. The chain combines TRBV19 with TRBJ1-2, with 7 bases fitting TRBD1. This CDR3 spans 15 amino acids. The V segment lost 6 bases and the J segment 0 bases; nucleotides outside the gene matches: 7. Germline CDR1 and CDR2: LNHDA and SQIVND (reference sequence). This CDR3 reads CASSPTGTANYGYTF. The CDR3 DNA follows: TGTGCCAGTAGCCCCACCGGGACAGCTAACTATGGCTACACCTTC. The entire variable domain, with the rest obtained from reference TRBV19 and TRBJ1-2, is as follows: DGGITQSPKYLFRKEGQNVTLSCEQNLNHDAMYWYRQDPGQGLRLIYYSQIVNDFQKGDIAEGYSVSREKKESFPLTVTSAQKNPTAFYLCASSPTGTANYGYTFGSGTRLTVV.

At least ten counts were recorded for this clonotype. The chain joins TRBV5-1 to TRBJ1-1; D is undetermined. Germline CDR1 and CDR2: SGHRS and YFSETQ. The V gene lost 0 bases and the J gene lost 3 bases, with 6 bases spanning the gap. The CDR3 sequence is 13 residues long. CDR3 sequence (DNA): TGCGCCAGCAGCTTGGCCTGGGACACTGAAGCTTTCTTT. Translated: CASSLAWDTEAFF. Full variable domain (rest looked up from reference TRBV5-1 and TRBJ1-1): KAGVTQTPRYLIKTRGQQVTLSCSPISGHRSVSWYQQTPGQGLQFLFEYFSETQRNKGNFPGRFSGRQFSNSRSEMNVSTLELGDSALYLCASSLAWDTEAFFGQGTRLTVV.

The chain is built from TRBV5-6 and TRBJ2-1; 9 bases align to TRBD1. Germline V CDR1 and CDR2: SGHDT, YYEEEE. After removal of 5 bases from V and 3 bases from J, the junction contained 6 bases not matched to a gene. The CDR3 spans 15 residues. DNA for the CDR3: TGTGCCAGCAGTTGGGGGGACAGGGTCTACAATGAGCAGTTCTTC. It codes for CASSWGDRVYNEQFF.

This clonotype was counted ten times or more. The rearrangement joins TRBV20-1 to TRBJ2-3; TRBD2 is a possible D gene (6 bases). The length of the CDR3 is 13 residues. V gave up 4 bases and J gave up 3 bases, with 11 bases separating them. Germline V lookup: CDR1 DFQATT, CDR2 SNEGSKA (reference sequence). The CDR3 DNA is TGCAGTGCTAATCTTGCGGGAACAGATACGCAGTATTTT. Translated, it gives CSANLAGTDTQYF.

This clonotype is classed as medium-sized. This chain connects TRBV28 to TRBJ2-1; 12 bases are shared with TRBD2. Trimming removed 4 bases from V and 5 bases from J; junction bases left unmatched: 3. This CDR3 comprises 15 residues. Germline loops: CDR1 MDHEN, CDR2 SYDVKM. The CDR3 loop is CASSSLAGGNNEQFF. DNA for the CDR3: TGTGCCAGCAGTTCACTAGCGGGGGGCAACAATGAGCAGTTCTTC.

The table lists this clonotype with many counts. The rearrangement links TRBV7-2 to TRBJ2-3; 7 nucleotides agree with TRBD1. V lost 1 base to trimming and J lost 2 bases; unmatched junction nucleotides: 15. The length of the CDR3 is 19 residues. The germline V gene has CDR1 SGHTA and CDR2 FQGNSA. The CDR3 reads CASSLGLPIKDRDTDTQYF. The CDR3 DNA reads TGTGCCAGCAGCTTAGGTCTACCGATCAAAGACAGGGACACAGATACGCAGTATTTT. Together with reference TRBV7-2 and TRBJ2-3, the CDR3 gives the full variable domain: GAGVSQSPSNKVTEKGKDVELRCDPISGHTALYWYRQSLGQGLEFLIYFQGNSAPDKSGLPSDRFSAERTGGSVSTLTIQRTQQEDSAVYLCASSLGLPIKDRDTDTQYFGPGTRLTVL.

This clonotype was recorded a few times. This chain uses TRBV5-6 with TRBJ2-1; D ambiguous. This CDR3 has 15 residues. The V and J ends lost 1 base and 4 bases respectively, with 12 bases between them. From germline, CDR1 is SGHDT and CDR2 YYEEEE. The DNA of the CDR3 is TGTGCCAGCAGCTTGCCGGCCTCCCTATACAATGAGCAGTTCTTC. Its protein is CASSLPASLYNEQFF.

This clonotype came up many times. The rearrangement uses TRBV20-1 and TRBJ2-3; 7 nucleotides match TRBD1. Germline CDR1 reads DFQATT; CDR2 reads SNEGSKA (reference sequence). J lost 2 bases, V lost 5 bases, and 13 bases had no gene match. This CDR3 comprises 16 residues. CDR3 sequence reads: CSAWDVGQRYTDTQYF. CDR3 nucleotides: TGCAGTGCTTGGGACGTGGGACAGCGATACACAGATACGCAGTATTTT.

The CDR3, as DNA: TGCAGTGCTAGAGATCACCAGGCCTATTCACCCCTCCACTTT. Protein: CSARDHQAYSPLHF. The chain combines TRBV20-1 with TRBJ1-6; no clear D gene. This CDR3 has 14 amino acids. Per germline, CDR1 DFQATT and CDR2 SNEGSKA (reference sequence). Trimming cost V 0 bases and J 8 bases, with 11 bases left between them.

Sample share makes this clonotype medium-sized (0.01 to 0.1%). CDR3 nucleotide sequence: TGCAGTGCTAGACAGGACAGAGCTATGGAGAATTCACCCCTCCACTTT. Its translation: CSARQDRAMENSPLHF. The rearrangement links TRBV20-1 to TRBJ1-6, with a weak D call TRBD1 (6 bases). Trimming took off 2 bases at V and 7 bases at J, with 18 bases between the two ends. Germline V CDR1 and CDR2: DFQATT, SNEGSKA (reference sequence). This CDR3 is 16 amino acids long.